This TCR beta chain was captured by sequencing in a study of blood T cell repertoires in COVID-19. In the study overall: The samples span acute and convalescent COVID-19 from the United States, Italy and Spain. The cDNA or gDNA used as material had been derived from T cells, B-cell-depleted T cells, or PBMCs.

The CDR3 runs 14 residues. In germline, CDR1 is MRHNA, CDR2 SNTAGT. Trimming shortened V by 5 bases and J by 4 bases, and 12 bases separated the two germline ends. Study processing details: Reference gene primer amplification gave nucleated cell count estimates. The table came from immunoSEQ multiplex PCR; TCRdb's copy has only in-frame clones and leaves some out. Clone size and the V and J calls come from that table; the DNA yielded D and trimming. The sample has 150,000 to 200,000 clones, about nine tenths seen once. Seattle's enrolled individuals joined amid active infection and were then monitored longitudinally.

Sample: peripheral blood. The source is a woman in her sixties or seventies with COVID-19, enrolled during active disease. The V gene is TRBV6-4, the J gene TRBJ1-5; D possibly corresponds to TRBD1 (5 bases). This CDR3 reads CASSHRGSNQPQHF. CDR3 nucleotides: TGTGCCAGCAGTCACCGGGGGAGTAATCAGCCCCAGCATTTT.